This T cell receptor beta chain was retrieved from a study of shared clonotypes between healthy human individuals. In the study overall: The donor group consisted of a couple of women and three men, aged 18 to 49. Study-level points and caveats: Across subsets, estimated richness was generally greater for naive than for memory populations.

The germline V gene has CDR1 MNHNS and CDR2 SASEGT. Trimming pared 7 bases from V and 7 bases from J, leaving 11 bases between. This CDR3 spans 12 amino acids. CD45RO-negative, CCR7-selected cells formed the naive CD8 fraction, which excluded terminally differentiated effector memory CD45RA+ cells. Free of recent acute infections or vaccinations, the donors were healthy HIV-negative adults. Donors comprised only Caucasian adults living in Nashville, Tennessee. Method: immunoSEQ multiplex PCR; TCRdb's copy keeps in-frame clones and lacks some. Of approximately 2,000,000 clones listed, roughly 95% were seen once; the top ten hold around 1.7%. Concerning this clone itself: No antigen is known for it.

The clonotype was recovered from a man between 18 and 35 years old in good health. Some clones in this sample may be carry-over from other donors' samples. The V gene is TRBV6-1, the J gene TRBJ2-1; no reliable D call. The sequenced material came from naive CD8+ T cells from PBMCs. The CDR3, as DNA: TGTGCCAGCACTGCCCCTCCAAATGAGCAGTTCTTC. Its protein product is CASTAPPNEQFF.